This T cell receptor beta chain derives from a study of OX40 agonist ivuxolimab in advanced cancers. Study information: Three dose-escalation patients had partial responses: one with hepatocellular carcinoma and two with cutaneous melanoma. General study points: In the expanded peripheral T cells, antigen specificity was never determined. Clones of CD4+ and CD8+ blood T cells grew by week 6 at doses of 0.1 to 3.0 mg/kg.

Drawing of blood for sampling happened at baseline, at cycle 4 day 1, and at cycle 7 day 1. Trimming left V 3 bases short and J 0 bases short, with 9 bases between. The CDR3 runs to 14 residues. Germline V lookup: CDR1 SGHRS, CDR2 YFSETQ. Regarding this clone: Its antigen remains unidentified.

Sequencing used immunoSEQ multiplex PCR; TCRdb keeps in-frame clones, though not all of them. The profile shows more than 95,000 clones, 91% of them singletons. The clonotype was recovered from an adult with an advanced solid tumor such as melanoma, head and neck, liver or kidney cancer. The J gene is TRBJ2-5, the V gene TRBV5-1; unclear D gene. This material consisted of CD4+ or CD8+ T cells sorted from blood, taken in a trial of the OX40 agonist ivuxolimab. CDR3 coding DNA: TGCGCCAGCAGCTCCCTGACCAACCAAGAGACCCAGTACTTC. Protein sequence: CASSSLTNQETQYF.